A selection of T cell receptor beta chains follows, all from one sample in a study of cytomegalovirus exposure and HLA in healthy donors. Profiling relied on immunoSEQ multiplex PCR, and the TCRdb table lists in-frame clones only, not all of them. The profile shows 150,000 to 250,000 clones, 70% to 80% of them singletons. The specimen was PBMCs. Receptors were obtained from a man aged 25-45 years in good health and CMV-seronegative. The conserved cysteine and the conserved F or W are not part of the CDR3 here. Each record gives: J gene, V gene, D gene, CDR3 protein. D genes are given only for firm matches.

J gene: TRBJ2-1; V gene: TRBV28; D gene: TRBD2; CDR3 protein: ASTTSGRGNEQF
J gene: TRBJ2-7; V gene: TRBV6-1; D gene: -; CDR3 protein: ASSLSGGYEQY
J gene: TRBJ1-5; V gene: TRBV2; D gene: -; CDR3 protein: ASSEYGTASNQPQH
J gene: TRBJ1-4; V gene: TRBV5-1; D gene: TRBD1; CDR3 protein: ASGDSGFEKLF
J gene: TRBJ2-7; V gene: TRBV4-1; D gene: -; CDR3 protein: ASSQAVSVHEQY
J gene: TRBJ2-6; V gene: TRBV11-3; D gene: -; CDR3 protein: ASSLGGGTFSGANVLT
J gene: TRBJ2-2; V gene: TRBV28; D gene: TRBD2; CDR3 protein: ASSLGSSGLAGGELF
J gene: TRBJ2-2; V gene: TRBV5-4; D gene: -; CDR3 protein: ASSLADGELF
J gene: TRBJ2-7; V gene: TRBV7-7; D gene: -; CDR3 protein: ASSLGLAPFDEQY
J gene: TRBJ2-1; V gene: TRBV7-3; D gene: TRBD2; CDR3 protein: ASSPTSGSSYNEQF
J gene: TRBJ1-6; V gene: TRBV25-1; D gene: -; CDR3 protein: ASSVTGTQNSPLH
J gene: TRBJ2-7; V gene: TRBV13; D gene: -; CDR3 protein: ASSLDPGVGYEQY
J gene: TRBJ2-3; V gene: TRBV5-1; D gene: TRBD2; CDR3 protein: ASSAGSSGRPYTDTQY
J gene: TRBJ2-2; V gene: TRBV6-5; D gene: TRBD2; CDR3 protein: ASKPSGANTGELF
J gene: TRBJ2-1; V gene: TRBV5-1; D gene: -; CDR3 protein: ASSLTTSSYNEQF
J gene: TRBJ2-1; V gene: TRBV27; D gene: -; CDR3 protein: ASSLSSYNEQF